This T cell receptor beta chain was recorded in a study of graft-versus-host responses after intestinal transplantation. In germline, CDR1 is KGHSH, CDR2 LQKENI. V lost 5 bases and J lost 3; bases outside the gene matches: 2. CDR3 size: 14 residues. Here immunoSEQ multiplex PCR was the method, and the copy in TCRdb shows in-frame clones only, minus some. The sample holds approximately 14,000 clones, approximately 89% seen once. The TCR sequence derives from a human patient who received an intestinal transplant, so some T cells may come from the graft donor. The sample was bone marrow, taken around 120 days after intestinal transplantation. This chain joins TRBV18 and TRBJ2-7; TRBD2 agrees at 12 bases. In DNA form, the CDR3 reads TGTGCCAGCTCAGAGACTAGCGGGGGCTACGAGCAGTACTTC. It yields the protein CASSETSGGYEQYF.